Shown below are 7 T cell receptor beta chains from a single sample sequenced in a study of T cells in Graves' hyperthyroidism and ophthalmopathy. RNA transcripts gave rise to amplified TCR beta CDR3 regions. The primer set for the first-round RT-PCR of the TCR CDR3 was HTBI. MiXCR, run by TCRdb on the multiplex PCR reads, gives a single entry per CDR3 protein. In the table there are 300,000 to 500,000 distinct CDR3 sequences, more than 12% of which are singletons. The source material was blood. The origin of the receptors is a man over 45 with Graves' ophthalmopathy.

This clonotype showed up many times. Here the CDR3 DNA reads TGTGCCAGCTCACCAGACAGGGTGCGTGAAAAACTGTTTTTT. Amino acid sequence: CASSPDRVREKLFF. The chain carries TRBV18 and TRBJ1-4; 7 positions match TRBD1. Germline V gene sequence: CDR1 KGHSH, CDR2 LQKENI. This CDR3 region has 14 residues. Trimming cost V 2 bases and J 7 bases; bases outside gene matches: 4.

The sample holds many counts of this clonotype. The rearrangement uses TRBV11-2 and TRBJ2-1; the D gene is possibly TRBD2 (6 bases). Germline values: CDR1 SGHAT, CDR2 FQNNGV. CDR3 length equals 13 residues. Trimming removed 5 bases from V and 5 bases from J, with 10 bases in between. The CDR3 coding sequence is TGTGCCAGCAGCCCGGGACTGAACAATGAGCAGTTCTTC. Translating gives CASSPGLNNEQFF. The whole variable domain, filled in from reference TRBV11-2 and TRBJ2-1, reads EAGVAQSPRYKIIEKRQSVAFWCNPISGHATLYWYQQILGQGPKLLIQFQNNGVVDDSQLPKDRFSAERLKGVDSTLKIQPAKLEDSAVYLCASSPGLNNEQFFGPGTRLTVL.

This sequence joins TRBV10-3 and TRBJ2-1; possible D gene TRBD1, 6 bases. CDR3 length: 16 amino acids. Germline V gene lookup returns CDR1 ENHRY and CDR2 SYGVKD. The V end lost 3 bases, the J end lost 2 bases, and 14 bases lay between the germline ends. The CDR3 bases are TGTGCCATCAGTGACCGGAACAGGGAGCCCTACAATGAGCAGTTCTTC. It yields the protein CAISDRNREPYNEQFF.

The chain recombines TRBV29-1 with TRBJ2-7; tentatively, D is TRBD2 (5 bases). Per germline, CDR1 SQVTM and CDR2 ANQGSEA. The CDR3 loop spans 11 amino acids. The CDR3 sequence: CSAWAGYEQYF. CDR3 in DNA: TGCAGTGCATGGGCGGGCTACGAGCAGTACTTC.

This clonotype was observed at least ten times. This chain joins TRBV29-1 and TRBJ2-1; TRBD2 matches at 8 bases. This CDR3 has 13 amino acids. Germline trimming cut 4 bases from V and 9 bases from J; bases unmatched to any gene: 8. Germline values: CDR1 SQVTM, CDR2 ANQGSEA. The CDR3, as DNA: TGCAGCGTTGGACGGGCTGCGGGGGGTGAGCAGTTCTTC. Protein sequence: CSVGRAAGGEQFF.

This clonotype was picked up many times. The rearrangement uses TRBV11-2 and TRBJ2-2; 14 bases agree with TRBD2. The CDR3 is 19 amino acids. CDR1 and CDR2 (germline): SGHAT, FQNNGV. Trimming cost V 1 base and J 4 bases; bases outside gene matches: 8. CDR3 in DNA: TGTGCCAGCAGCTTAGGACTAGCGGGAGGGTTCCGCTTCACCGGGGAGCTGTTTTTT. Translating it yields CASSLGLAGGFRFTGELFF.

This clonotype has a count of ten or more. The chain has TRBV27 and TRBJ1-4, with 7 bases that match TRBD1. The CDR3 has 14 amino acids. Germline V gene sequence: CDR1 MNHEY, CDR2 SMNVEV (reference sequence). The V and J ends lost 6 bases and 6 bases, in that order; junction bases with no gene match: 7. CDR3 residues: CASRTDGTDEKLFF. DNA of the CDR3: TGTGCCAGCAGGACCGATGGGACAGATGAAAAACTGTTTTTT.